This T cell receptor (beta chain) was profiled in a study of T cells in Graves' hyperthyroidism and ophthalmopathy. Whole-study context: Before treatment of any kind, peripheral blood was taken at initial diagnosis. Study-level results: Blood held most thyroid clonotypes expanded above 0.001 frequency.

Looked up from germline, CDR1 is SGHDN and CDR2 is FVKESK. The CDR3 is 15 residues long. V lost 0 bases and J 3 bases, leaving 12 bases between the germline ends. RNA transcripts were the template for amplifying TCR beta CDR3 regions. Primed by the HTBI set, a first-round RT-PCR was run on the TCR CDR3. A single record per CDR3 protein comes from TCRdb applying MiXCR to the multiplex PCR reads. The table shows approximately 200,000 distinct CDR3 sequences, with 15% to 20% occurring only once. In making diagnoses, clinical symptoms, serum thyroxine and TRAb, thyroid ultrasound and orbital computed tomography were all used. To note about this clonotype: Antigen unknown.

The receptor was isolated from a man aged 35 to 55 with Graves' hyperthyroidism. Sequenced sample: blood. The chain uses TRBV14 and TRBJ2-7; tentative D call: TRBD1 (6 bases). Here the CDR3 reads CASSQEGQVFYEQYF. For the CDR3, the DNA is TGTGCCAGCAGCCAAGAGGGACAAGTATTCTACGAGCAGTACTTC.